This record covers a single T cell receptor (beta chain). Original data processing: Using reference gene primer amplification, nucleated cell counts were estimated. Sequencing used immunoSEQ multiplex PCR; TCRdb keeps in-frame clones, though not all of them. Clone size and the V and J calls come from that table; the DNA yielded D and trimming. The table has some 150,000 clones, 70% to 90% seen once. This sample is part of a study of blood T cell repertoires in COVID-19. Study details: The United States, Italy and Spain supplied acute and convalescent COVID-19 samples. In each case, the material was cDNA or gDNA derived from T cells, B-cell-depleted T cells, or PBMCs.

This receptor was obtained from a woman aged 40 to 50 with active or convalescent COVID-19. The sequencing input was peripheral blood.

Here the CDR3 reads CASSPYPAGTGGNEQFF. CDR3 bases: TGTGCCAGCTCACCCTACCCGGCCGGGACAGGGGGTAATGAGCAGTTCTTC. This chain joins TRBV18 and TRBJ2-1; 11 bases map to TRBD1. From germline, CDR1 is KGHSH and CDR2 LQKENI. The CDR3 extends over 17 amino acids. V was pared by 3 bases and J by 7 bases, with 11 bases of the junction left unmatched.